This T cell receptor (beta chain) is drawn from a study of identifying expanded T cells in peripheral blood. The V segment lost 2 bases and the J segment 7 bases; nucleotides outside the gene matches: 15. CDR1 and CDR2 (germline): SGHVS, FNYEAQ. The CDR3 is 18 residues long. No infections or other immune events were documented during collection. With regard to this clone: Its antigen is unidentified.

Broader study findings: Differentially abundant clones: around 1.2 between replicates, about 16 at 2 to 3 weeks, less than 20 at four.

Method: immunoSEQ multiplex PCR; TCRdb's copy keeps in-frame clones and lacks some. The profile shows 60,000 to 70,000 clones, approximately 80% of them singletons. The TCR sequence derives from a person aged 18 to 75 in good health. The genes are TRBV7-6 and TRBJ2-1, with TRBD1 identical over 9 bases. Sequencing was done on a sample of blood. The CDR3 is CASSLSFDRGRLQNEQFF. CDR3 bases: TGTGCCAGCAGCTTATCATTCGACAGGGGGAGATTACAGAATGAGCAGTTCTTC.